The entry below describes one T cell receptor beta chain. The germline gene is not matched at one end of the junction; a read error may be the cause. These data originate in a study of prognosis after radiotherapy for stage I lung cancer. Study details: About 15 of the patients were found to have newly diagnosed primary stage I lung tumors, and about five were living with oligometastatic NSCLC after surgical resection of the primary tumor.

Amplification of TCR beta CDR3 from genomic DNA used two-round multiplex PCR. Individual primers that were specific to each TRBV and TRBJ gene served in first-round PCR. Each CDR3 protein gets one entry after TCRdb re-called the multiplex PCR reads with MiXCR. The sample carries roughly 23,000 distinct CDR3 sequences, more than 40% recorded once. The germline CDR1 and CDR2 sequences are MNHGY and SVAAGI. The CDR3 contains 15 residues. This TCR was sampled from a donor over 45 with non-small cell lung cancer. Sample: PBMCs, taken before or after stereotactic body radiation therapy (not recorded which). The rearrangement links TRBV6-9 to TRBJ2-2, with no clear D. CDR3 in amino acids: CASSLDIQNTGELFF. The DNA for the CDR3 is TGTGCCAGCAGTTTAGACATCCAGAACACTGGGGAGCTGTTTTTT.